This T cell receptor (beta chain) originates from a study of blood T cell dynamics during melanoma immunotherapy. The time point here: pre-treatment baseline. Disease control meant complete response, partial response or stable disease at 12 weeks. Every bulk PBMC sample received the same 350 ng of DNA. Clones were read by immunoSEQ multiplex PCR, and TCRdb kept only the in-frame ones, dropping some. The table lists approximately 13,000 clones, about 86% of them singletons. Germline V CDR1 and CDR2: SEHNR, FQNEAQ (reference sequence). V lost 1 base and J lost 8, with 8 bases in between. CDR3 size: 12 residues.

The J gene is TRBJ1-1, the V gene TRBV7-9, with D uncertain. This receptor was obtained from a human donor with melanoma. The sample in question was blood, obtained from a patient treated with checkpoint blockade. The CDR3 spells CASSLVFPEAFF. The CDR3 nucleotides read TGTGCCAGCAGCTTAGTCTTCCCCGAAGCTTTCTTT.